This T cell receptor beta chain originates from a study of CD8+ T cells in alopecia areata. The wider study: Tofacitinib was given for 6 to 18 months, then stopped for 6 months. General study results and limits: Lesional scalp, notably in alopecia totalis/universalis, had clonality above that of normal scalp. Scalp clonality and expanded CD8+ clones among the top 100 were significantly decreased by tofacitinib. Because one nonresponder was included, the link of baseline CD8+ expansion to response is considered uncertain.

As for treatment: oral pan-JAK inhibitor, 5-10 mg twice daily. About this clone itself: The antigen remains undetermined.

Reverse transcription of extracted RNA yielded cDNA, which provided the sequencing template. This table comes from immunoSEQ multiplex PCR, and its TCRdb copy is limited to in-frame clones, with some not included. The table has roughly 170,000 clones, around 50% seen once. Germline loops: CDR1 SEHNR, CDR2 FQNEAQ (reference sequence). The CDR3 loop spans 15 amino acids. V was cut by 0 bases and J by 0 bases, with 7 bases left in between. The chain uses TRBV7-9 and TRBJ2-3; no clear D. This TCR was recovered from a human donor with alopecia areata. Sequences were derived from CD8+ T cells sorted from blood, sampled at week 24, from a patient treated with tofacitinib. The CDR3 DNA is TGTGCCAGCAGCTTAGCGGCTACTAGCACAGATACGCAGTATTTT. It yields the protein CASSLAATSTDTQYF.